The 17 T cell receptor beta chains below all came from one sample that was sequenced in a study of blood T cell repertoires in COVID-19. This table comes from immunoSEQ multiplex PCR, and its TCRdb copy is limited to in-frame clones, with some not included. The data hold about 480,000 clones, with roughly 90% observed a single time. Source material: PBMCs or T cells enriched from blood (not recorded which). Every receptor here comes from a woman aged 40 to 55 who had recovered from COVID-19.

This clone was seen a single time. This chain connects TRBV30 to TRBJ1-5; unclear D gene. CDR1 is GTSNPN and CDR2 is SVGIG in the germline V gene (reference sequence). CDR3 size: 12 residues. Trimming cost V 2 bases and J 6 bases, with 8 bases left between them. The CDR3 nucleotides read TGTGCCTGGAGTAGAGTGCCTCAGCCCCAGCATTTT. Translating gives CAWSRVPQPQHF.

The V call is TRBV11-3, the J call TRBJ1-4, with D perhaps matching TRBD1 (5 bases). Per the germline V gene, CDR1 is SGHNT and CDR2 is YENEEA. The CDR3 is 14 amino acids. Trimming removed 7 bases at V and 3 bases at J, with 12 bases between. The CDR3 DNA follows: TGTGCCAGCACCTCGGGGGGGTCTAATGAAAAACTGTTTTTT. Its protein is CASTSGGSNEKLFF.

The chain employs TRBV29-1 and TRBJ2-3; 7 bases are shared with TRBD2. V trimming: 5 bases; J trimming: 0 bases; junction bases outside the gene matches: 11. This CDR3 has 16 amino acids. CDR1 and CDR2 (germline): SQVTM, ANQGSEA. This chain's CDR3 is CSVKGRDSGSTDTQYF. The CDR3 DNA sequence: TGCAGCGTTAAGGGACGTGATAGCGGGAGCACAGATACGCAGTATTTT.

The rearrangement links TRBV4-3 to TRBJ2-7, with 16 positions matching TRBD2. The CDR3 sequence is 18 residues long. The germline CDR1 and CDR2 sequences are LGHNA and YSLEER. V lost 4 bases and J lost 0; bases outside the gene matches: 6. CDR3 amino acids: CASSRGTSGRDLSYEQYF. The DNA for the CDR3 is TGCGCCAGCAGCCGGGGGACTAGCGGGAGGGATCTCTCCTACGAGCAGTACTTC.

The chain carries TRBV27 and TRBJ2-7; a possible D gene is TRBD2 (6 bases). CDR3 size: 14 residues. Looked up from germline, CDR1 is MNHEY and CDR2 is SMNVEV (reference sequence). V lost 2 bases, J lost 0 bases, and 8 bases lay in between. Here the CDR3 reads CASSLAGRSYEQYF. The CDR3 bases are TGTGCCAGCAGTTTAGCGGGGCGCTCCTACGAGCAGTACTTC.

The chain uses TRBV14 and TRBJ2-5; D may be TRBD2 (6 bases). Germline V gene lookup returns CDR1 SGHDN and CDR2 FVKESK. V was shortened by 2 bases and J by 5 bases, with 12 bases between the two germline ends. The CDR3 has 14 residues. For the CDR3, the DNA is TGTGCCAGCAGCCAACGGGGGAGTTTGGAGACCCAGTACTTC. It translates to CASSQRGSLETQYF.

The chain links TRBV3-1 (or the pseudogene TRBV3-2) to TRBJ1-2; D gene unclear. The CDR3 covers 16 residues. Germline loops: CDR1 LGHDT, CDR2 YNNKEL (reference sequence). V was shortened by 1 base and J by 0 bases, with 12 bases between the two germline ends. CDR3 residues: CASSQGQALTNYGYTF. In DNA, the CDR3 is TGTGCCAGCAGCCAAGGTCAGGCCCTCACTAACTATGGCTACACCTTC.

The chain joins TRBV27 to TRBJ1-2; no clear D gene. Deletions cut 8 bases from V and 4 bases from J, with 14 bases between. The CDR3 consists of 13 residues. Germline assignment: CDR1 MNHEY and CDR2 SMNVEV (reference sequence). The CDR3, as DNA: TGTGCCAGCTCCAGGTCCCGGGGCTATGGCTACACCTTC. This translates into CASSRSRGYGYTF.

There are a few counts of this clone. This sequence joins TRBV10-3 and TRBJ1-2; possible D gene TRBD1, 6 bases. V was pared by 6 bases and J by 3 bases, with 14 bases between. Germline lookup yields CDR1 ENHRY and CDR2 SYGVKD. This CDR3 region has 14 residues. CDR3 bases: TGTGCCATCAGCTTGGGACATGGGGACTATGGCTACACCTTC. It yields the protein CAISLGHGDYGYTF.

V is TRBV6-5 and J is TRBJ1-3; TRBD1 matches at 9 bases. After removal of 7 bases from V and 2 bases from J, the junction contained 3 bases not matched to a gene. Germline CDR1 MNHEY, CDR2 SVGAGI. The length of the CDR3 is 14 residues. The CDR3 DNA follows: TGTGCCAGCAACCGACAGGGGGCTGGAAACACCATATATTTT. The encoded protein is CASNRQGAGNTIYF.

This chain connects TRBV11-2 to TRBJ2-1, with unresolved D. The germline V gene has CDR1 SGHAT and CDR2 FQNNGV. This CDR3 has 13 residues. V lost 5 bases to trimming and J lost 2 bases, with 7 bases between them. CDR3 amino acids: CASSPLPYNEQFF. DNA of the CDR3: TGTGCCAGCAGCCCCCTCCCCTACAATGAGCAGTTCTTC.

This clone was seen just once. This chain connects TRBV13 to TRBJ2-1, with a tentative D call TRBD2 (6 bases). V lost 7 bases to trimming and J lost 1 base, with 14 bases between them. In germline, CDR1 is PRHDT, CDR2 FYEKMQ (reference sequence). The CDR3 runs 15 residues. CDR3 nucleotide sequence: TGTGCCAGCACCCCGGTAGCGGCATCCTACAATGAGCAGTTCTTC. Protein product: CASTPVAASYNEQFF.

The gene calls are TRBV24-1 and TRBJ2-2; D possibly corresponds to TRBD1 (5 bases). V was cut by 4 bases and J by 2 bases, with 13 bases left in between. The germline V gene has CDR1 KGHDR and CDR2 SFDVKD. The CDR3 runs to 16 residues. The CDR3 region has the DNA TGTGCCACCAGTGACAGGGTCCGGCTCAACACCGGGGAGCTGTTTTTT. Translation gives CATSDRVRLNTGELFF.

The chain has TRBV5-1 and TRBJ2-3, with 9 bases aligning to TRBD1. This CDR3 spans 14 amino acids. Trimming cost V 3 bases and J 5 bases; bases outside gene matches: 4. Looked up from germline, CDR1 is SGHRS and CDR2 is YFSETQ. The DNA of the CDR3 is TGCGCCAGCAGCTCTGACAGGGGGGTAGATACGCAGTATTTT. Translation gives CASSSDRGVDTQYF.

The chain links TRBV24-1 to TRBJ2-1; weak D call: TRBD1 (5 bases). Trimming left V 4 bases short and J 0 bases short, with 12 bases between. There are 16 residues in the CDR3. Germline CDR1 and CDR2: KGHDR and SFDVKD. DNA of the CDR3: TGTGCCACCAGTGACCCGACAGCAAGCTCCTACAATGAGCAGTTCTTC. This codes for CATSDPTASSYNEQFF.

This clone has only one observation. The genes are TRBV11-2 and TRBJ2-2; possible D gene TRBD1, 6 bases. This CDR3 has 19 amino acids. Germline V gene data show CDR1 as SGHAT and CDR2 as FQNNGV. V gave up 4 bases and J gave up 4 bases, with 25 bases separating them. CDR3 protein: CASSSPLGLGAGGTGELFF. The CDR3, as DNA: TGTGCCAGCAGCTCCCCATTGGGGTTGGGGGCCGGCGGCACCGGGGAGCTGTTTTTT.

In its sample, this clone was seen a few times. The V call is TRBV12-3 or TRBV12-4, the J call TRBJ1-2; tentative D call: TRBD1 (5 bases). The CDR3 loop spans 12 amino acids. The ends were cut back, 8 bases at V and 3 bases at J, with 10 bases in the middle. DNA of the CDR3: TGTGCCAGCTCCCAGGGCGACTATGGCTACACCTTC. This gives the protein CASSQGDYGYTF.